What follows is one TCR beta chain and its context. How the authors handled the data: Using reference gene primer amplification, nucleated cell counts were estimated. Clones were read by immunoSEQ multiplex PCR, and TCRdb kept only the in-frame ones, dropping some. The V and J calls and clone size were taken over from that table, and D and trimming were inferred from the DNA. Altogether 300,000 to 450,000 clones are present, around 84% being singletons, with the ten largest covering roughly 3.9%. The data derive from a study of blood T cell repertoires in COVID-19. Study-wide context: The United States, Italy and Spain supplied acute and convalescent COVID-19 samples. Sources were T cells, B-cell-depleted T cells, or PBMCs; the material itself was cDNA or gDNA.

CDR1 is MDHEN and CDR2 is SYDVKM in the germline V gene. The CDR3 totals 13 residues. V dropped 7 bases and J dropped 6; count of bases not matched to a gene: 8. Sequenced input: peripheral blood. The V call is TRBV28, the J call TRBJ2-7; TRBD1 aligns across 8 bases. The TCR comes from a woman between 18 and 30 years old with acute or convalescent COVID-19. The CDR3 nucleotides are TGTGCCAGCAATGACAGGGGCATCAGCGAGCAGTACTTC. Protein product: CASNDRGISEQYF.